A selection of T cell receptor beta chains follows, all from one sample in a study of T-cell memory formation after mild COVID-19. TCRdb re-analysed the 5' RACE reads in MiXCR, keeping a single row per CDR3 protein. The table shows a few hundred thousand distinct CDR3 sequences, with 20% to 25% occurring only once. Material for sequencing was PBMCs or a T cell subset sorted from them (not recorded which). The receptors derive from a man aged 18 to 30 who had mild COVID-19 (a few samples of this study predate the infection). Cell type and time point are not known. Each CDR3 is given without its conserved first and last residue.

ASSFGSGGNSYNEQF | TRBV5-1
ASSYEGNQPQH | TRBV6-6
ASPLVRTGQHGEQF | TRBV23-1
ASSPVGTSGGDTQY | TRBV5-1
ASSQDPADTQY | TRBV4-2
ASSVVRVANTGELF | TRBV7-9
ASSLGRAGETQY | TRBV7-2
ASSLPYTEAF | TRBV4-1
ASSSGGPRDTQY | TRBV5-1
ASSVSSGAQF | TRBV11-3
ASSVAGGQNEQF | TRBV2
ASSQAGAAVVEGYT | TRBV4-3
ASSQISYGYT | TRBV28
ASSFRKGGDGYT | TRBV7-6
ASSYLIGELF | TRBV6-6
ASSVSGGGYNEQF | TRBV9
ASSYRVATPTGELF | TRBV6-5
ASSLEGAGRNEQF | TRBV7-3
SASGDLLIETQY | TRBV20-1
ASRHPWSREGETQY | TRBV5-5
ASSQAGSGGGQPQH | TRBV4-1
ASSSGPPEYNEQF | TRBV7-2
ASRLGQPYGYT | TRBV6-5
ATSDSGGSNQPQH | TRBV24-1